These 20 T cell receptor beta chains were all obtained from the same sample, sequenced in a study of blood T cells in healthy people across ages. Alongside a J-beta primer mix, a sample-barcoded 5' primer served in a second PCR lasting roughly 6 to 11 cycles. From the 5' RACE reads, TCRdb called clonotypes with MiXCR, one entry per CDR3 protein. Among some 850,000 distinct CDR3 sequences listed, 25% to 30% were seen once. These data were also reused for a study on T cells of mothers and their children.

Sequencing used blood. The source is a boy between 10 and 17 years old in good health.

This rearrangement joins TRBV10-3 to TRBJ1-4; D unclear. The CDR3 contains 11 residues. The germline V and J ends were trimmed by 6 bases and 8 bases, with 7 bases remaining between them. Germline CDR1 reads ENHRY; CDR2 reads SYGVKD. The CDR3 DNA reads TGTGCCATCAGGTCCGGGGAAAAACTGTTTTTT. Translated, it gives CAIRSGEKLFF.

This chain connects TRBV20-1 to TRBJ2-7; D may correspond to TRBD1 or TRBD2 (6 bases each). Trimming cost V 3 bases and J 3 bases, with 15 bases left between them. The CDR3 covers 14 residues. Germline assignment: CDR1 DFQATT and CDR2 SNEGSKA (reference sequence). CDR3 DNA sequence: TGCAGTGCTAGGGTTACAGGGAGGCTCTACGAGCAGTACTTC. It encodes CSARVTGRLYEQYF.

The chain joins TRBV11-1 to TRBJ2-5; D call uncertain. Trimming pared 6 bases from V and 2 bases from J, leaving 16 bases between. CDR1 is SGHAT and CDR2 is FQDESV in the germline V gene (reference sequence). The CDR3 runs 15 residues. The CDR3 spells CASSTNATAQETQYF. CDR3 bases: TGTGCCAGCAGTACAAACGCGACGGCACAAGAGACCCAGTACTTC.

The CDR3 nucleotides read TGTGCCAGCAGCACCAGACAGGTTGCCAGCTCCTACAATGAGCAGTTCTTC. Protein sequence: CASSTRQVASSYNEQFF. The rearrangement uses TRBV9 and TRBJ2-1, with TRBD1 as a possible D gene (6 bases). Trimming removed 4 bases at V and 0 bases at J, with 17 bases between. This CDR3 is built from 17 residues. Germline loops: CDR1 SGDLS, CDR2 YYNGEE.

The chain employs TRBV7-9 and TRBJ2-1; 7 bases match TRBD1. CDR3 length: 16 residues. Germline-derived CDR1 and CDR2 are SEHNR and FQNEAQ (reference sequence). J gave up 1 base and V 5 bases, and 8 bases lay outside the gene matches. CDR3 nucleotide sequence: TGTGCCAGCAGCCCCCCCGGGACAGCTTCCTACAATGAGCAGTTCTTC. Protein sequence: CASSPPGTASYNEQFF.

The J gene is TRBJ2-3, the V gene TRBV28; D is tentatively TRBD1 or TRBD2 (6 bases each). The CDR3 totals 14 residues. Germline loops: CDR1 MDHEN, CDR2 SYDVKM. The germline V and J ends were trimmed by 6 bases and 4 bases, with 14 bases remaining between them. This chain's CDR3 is CASRPPGEADTQYF. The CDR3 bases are TGTGCCAGCAGACCACCAGGGGAGGCAGATACGCAGTATTTT.

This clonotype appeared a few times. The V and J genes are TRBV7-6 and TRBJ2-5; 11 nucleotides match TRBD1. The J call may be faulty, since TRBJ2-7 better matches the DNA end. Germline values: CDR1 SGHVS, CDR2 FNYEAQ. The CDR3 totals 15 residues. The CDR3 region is CASSQGGQGAYEQYF. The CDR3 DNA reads TGTGCCAGCTCACAGGGGGGACAGGGGGCCTACGAGCAGTACTTC.

Written as DNA, the CDR3 is TGTGCCAGCAGTTACGGGACGCCTAACAATGAGCAGTTCTTC. Its translation is CASSYGTPNNEQFF. The chain carries TRBV12-3 or TRBV12-4 and TRBJ2-5; D may correspond to TRBD1 or TRBD2 (5 bases each). The J call is uncertain, as TRBJ2-1 better fits the DNA end. This CDR3 is built from 14 residues.

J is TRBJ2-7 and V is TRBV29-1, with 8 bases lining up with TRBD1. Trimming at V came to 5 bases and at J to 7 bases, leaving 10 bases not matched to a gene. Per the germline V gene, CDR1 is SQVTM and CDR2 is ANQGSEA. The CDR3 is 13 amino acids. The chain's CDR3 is CSVRTGWSDEQYF. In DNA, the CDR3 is TGCAGCGTTAGGACAGGGTGGTCGGATGAGCAGTACTTC.

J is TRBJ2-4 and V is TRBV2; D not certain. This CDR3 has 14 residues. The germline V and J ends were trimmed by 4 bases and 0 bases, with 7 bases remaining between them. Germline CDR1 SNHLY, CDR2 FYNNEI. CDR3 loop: CASSVIIAKNIQYF. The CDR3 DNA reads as TGTGCCAGCAGTGTAATTATAGCCAAAAACATTCAGTACTTC.

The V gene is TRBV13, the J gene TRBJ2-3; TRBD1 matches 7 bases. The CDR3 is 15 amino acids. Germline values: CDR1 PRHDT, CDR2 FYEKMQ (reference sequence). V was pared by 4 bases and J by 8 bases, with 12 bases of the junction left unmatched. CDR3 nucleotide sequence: TGTGCCAGCAGCTCACTAGGGGGCGCGGTGGCTACGCAGTATTTT. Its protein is CASSSLGGAVATQYF. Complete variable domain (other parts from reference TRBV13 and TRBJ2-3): AAGVIQSPRHLIKEKRETATLKCYPIPRHDTVYWYQQGPGQDPQFLISFYEKMQSDKGSIPDRFSAQQFSDYHSELNMSSLELGDSALYFCASSSLGGAVATQYFGPGTRLTVL.

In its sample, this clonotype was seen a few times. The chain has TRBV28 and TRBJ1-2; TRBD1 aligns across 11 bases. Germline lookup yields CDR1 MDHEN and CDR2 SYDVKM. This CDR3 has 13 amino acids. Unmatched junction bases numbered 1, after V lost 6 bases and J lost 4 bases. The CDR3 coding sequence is TGTGCCAGCAGGGGGACAGGGGGCTATGGCTACACCTTC. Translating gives CASRGTGGYGYTF.

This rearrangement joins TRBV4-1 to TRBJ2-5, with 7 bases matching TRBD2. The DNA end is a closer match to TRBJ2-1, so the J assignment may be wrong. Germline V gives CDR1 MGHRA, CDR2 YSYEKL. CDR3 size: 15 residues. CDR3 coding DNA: TGCGCCAGCAGCCCTTTGGGGAGGGGCGAAAATGAGCAGTTCTTC. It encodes CASSPLGRGENEQFF.

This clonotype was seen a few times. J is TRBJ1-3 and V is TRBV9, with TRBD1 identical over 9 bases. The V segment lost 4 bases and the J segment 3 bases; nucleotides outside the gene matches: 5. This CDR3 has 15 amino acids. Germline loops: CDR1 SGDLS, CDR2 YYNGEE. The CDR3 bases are TGTGCCAGCAGCTTACAGGGGGCCAGTGGAAACACCATATATTTT. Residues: CASSLQGASGNTIYF.

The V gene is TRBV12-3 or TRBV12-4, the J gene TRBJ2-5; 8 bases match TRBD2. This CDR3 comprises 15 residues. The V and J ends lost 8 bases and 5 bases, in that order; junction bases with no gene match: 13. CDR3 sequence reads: CASSTGAGAGETQYF. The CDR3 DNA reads TGTGCCAGCTCAACAGGAGCGGGGGCAGGGGAGACCCAGTACTTC.

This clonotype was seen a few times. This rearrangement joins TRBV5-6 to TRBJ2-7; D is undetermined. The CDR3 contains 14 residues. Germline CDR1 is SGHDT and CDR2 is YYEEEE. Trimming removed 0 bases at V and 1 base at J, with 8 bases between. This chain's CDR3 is CASSLDLLSYEQYF. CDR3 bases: TGTGCCAGCAGCTTGGATCTCTTGTCCTACGAGCAGTACTTC.

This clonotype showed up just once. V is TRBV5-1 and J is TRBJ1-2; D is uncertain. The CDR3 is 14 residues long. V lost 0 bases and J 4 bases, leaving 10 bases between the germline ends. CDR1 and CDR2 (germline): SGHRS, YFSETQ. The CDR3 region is CASSLAKGGYGYTF. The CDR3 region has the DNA TGCGCCAGCAGCTTGGCCAAGGGAGGCTATGGCTACACCTTC.

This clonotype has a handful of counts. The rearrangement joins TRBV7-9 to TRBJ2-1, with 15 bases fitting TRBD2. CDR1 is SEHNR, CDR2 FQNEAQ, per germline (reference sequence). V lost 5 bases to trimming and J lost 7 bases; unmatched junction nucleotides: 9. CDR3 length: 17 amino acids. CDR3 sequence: CASSPWTSGGAGNEQFF. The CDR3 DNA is TGTGCCAGCAGCCCCTGGACTAGCGGGGGGGCCGGGAATGAGCAGTTCTTC.

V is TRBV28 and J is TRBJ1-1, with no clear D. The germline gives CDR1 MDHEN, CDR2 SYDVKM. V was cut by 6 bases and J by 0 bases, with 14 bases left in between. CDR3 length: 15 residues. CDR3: CASSRRPRLNTEAFF. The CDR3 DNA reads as TGTGCCAGCAGCCGTCGCCCCCGGTTGAACACTGAAGCTTTCTTT.

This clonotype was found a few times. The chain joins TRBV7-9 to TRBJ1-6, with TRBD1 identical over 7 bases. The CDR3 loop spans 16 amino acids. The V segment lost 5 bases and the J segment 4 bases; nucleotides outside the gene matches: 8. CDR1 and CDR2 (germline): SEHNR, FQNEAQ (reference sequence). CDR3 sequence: CASSGRRDSYNSPLHF. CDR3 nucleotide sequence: TGTGCCAGCAGCGGTCGCCGGGACAGTTATAATTCACCCCTCCACTTT.